This T cell receptor beta chain is from a study of blood T cell repertoires in COVID-19. The CDR3 consists of 16 residues. Germline CDR1 is SGHVS and CDR2 is FQNEAQ. With 5 bases removed from V and 4 bases from J, the gap between germline ends came to 17 bases. Data came from immunoSEQ multiplex PCR; TCRdb stores just in-frame clones and leaves some out. The table lists some 370,000 clones, roughly 80% of them singletons. This clonotype was sampled from a woman aged 45 to 65 who had recovered from COVID-19. The rearrangement joins TRBV7-8 to TRBJ1-4; TRBD1 might be the D (5 bases). The sample consisted of PBMCs or T cells enriched from blood (not recorded which). CDR3 region: CASSQATVISNEKLFF. The CDR3 DNA reads TGTGCCAGCAGCCAAGCGACAGTTATTAGTAATGAAAAACTGTTTTTT.